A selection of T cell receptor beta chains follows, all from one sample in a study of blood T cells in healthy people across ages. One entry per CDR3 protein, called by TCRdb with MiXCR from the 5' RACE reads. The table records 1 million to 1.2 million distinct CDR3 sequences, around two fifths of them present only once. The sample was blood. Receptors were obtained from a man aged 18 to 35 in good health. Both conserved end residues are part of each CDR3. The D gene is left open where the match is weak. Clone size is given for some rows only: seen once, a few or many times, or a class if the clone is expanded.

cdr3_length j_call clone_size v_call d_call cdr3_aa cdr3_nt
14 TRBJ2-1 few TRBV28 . CASRLTFSYNEQFF TGTGCCAGCAGACTAACCTTTTCCTACAATGAGCAGTTCTTC
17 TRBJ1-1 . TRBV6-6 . CASSYLAAPLMNTEAFF TGTGCCAGCAGTTACTTGGCGGCTCCTCTAATGAACACTGAAGCTTTCTTT
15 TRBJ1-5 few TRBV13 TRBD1 CASSSGVRGNQPQHF TGTGCCAGCAGCTCGGGGGTCAGGGGGAATCAGCCCCAGCATTTT
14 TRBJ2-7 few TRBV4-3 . CASSQDRDLYEQYF TGCGCCAGCAGCCAAGACAGGGATCTCTACGAGCAGTACTTC
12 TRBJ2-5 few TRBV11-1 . CASSPLDETQYF TGTGCCAGCAGCCCCCTTGATGAGACCCAGTACTTC
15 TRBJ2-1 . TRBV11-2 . CASSRGWGAGSEQFF TGTGCCAGCAGCAGAGGGTGGGGGGCAGGGAGTGAGCAGTTCTTC
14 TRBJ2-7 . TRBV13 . CASSVGQDLYEQYF TGTGCCAGCAGCGTAGGCCAGGACCTATACGAGCAGTACTTC
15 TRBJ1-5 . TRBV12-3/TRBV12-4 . CASSLGIEYNQPQHF TGTGCCAGCAGTTTAGGTATAGAGTATAATCAGCCCCAGCATTTT
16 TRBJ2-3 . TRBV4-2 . CASSQEEGGRVDTQYF TGTGCCAGCAGCCAAGAGGAGGGGGGGCGGGTAGATACGCAGTATTTT
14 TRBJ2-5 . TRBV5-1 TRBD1 CASSQDRFQETQYF TGCGCCAGCAGCCAGGACAGGTTCCAAGAGACCCAGTACTTC
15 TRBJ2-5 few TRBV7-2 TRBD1 CASSANRGRAETQYF TGTGCCAGCAGCGCAAACAGGGGGCGCGCCGAGACCCAGTACTTC
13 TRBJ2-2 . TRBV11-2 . CASSLDVIGELFF TGTGCCAGCAGCTTAGATGTTATCGGAGAGCTGTTTTTT
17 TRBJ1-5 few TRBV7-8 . CASSPYRLGDSNQPQHF TGTGCCAGCAGCCCATATAGGTTAGGGGATAGCAATCAGCCCCAGCATTTT
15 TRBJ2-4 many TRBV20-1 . CSARATPIAKNIQYF TGCAGTGCTAGAGCTACGCCAATAGCCAAAAACATTCAGTACTTC
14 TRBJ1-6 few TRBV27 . CASSLRARGSPLHF TGTGCCAGCAGTTTAAGGGCTAGAGGTTCACCCCTCCACTTT
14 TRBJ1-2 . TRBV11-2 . CASSLSRGAGGYTF TGTGCCAGCAGCTTATCACGGGGGGCGGGCGGCTACACCTTC
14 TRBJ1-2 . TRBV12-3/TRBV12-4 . CASSLFQGNYGYTF TGTGCCAGCAGTTTATTTCAGGGGAACTATGGCTACACCTTC
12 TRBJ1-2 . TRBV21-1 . CARGTLLYGYTF TGTGCCCGCGGCACCCTGTTATATGGCTACACCTTC
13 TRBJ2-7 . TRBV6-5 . CASSRGTTYEQYF TGTGCCAGCAGTAGGGGCACTACCTACGAGCAGTACTTC
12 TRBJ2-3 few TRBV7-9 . CASSLPDGTQYF TGTGCCAGCAGCTTACCTGACGGTACGCAGTATTTT
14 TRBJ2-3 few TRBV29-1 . CSVRQAPSTDTQYF TGCAGCGTGCGACAGGCCCCTAGCACAGATACGCAGTATTTT
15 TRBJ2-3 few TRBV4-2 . CASSLGPLRVDTQYF TGTGCCAGCAGCCTCGGGCCGCTAAGAGTAGATACGCAGTATTTT
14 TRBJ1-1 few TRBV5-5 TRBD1 CASSSGGSGTEAFF TGTGCCAGCAGCTCAGGGGGCTCGGGCACTGAAGCTTTCTTT
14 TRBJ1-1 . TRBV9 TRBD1 CASSALGQGVEAFF TGTGCCAGCAGCGCCCTTGGACAGGGGGTTGAAGCTTTCTTT
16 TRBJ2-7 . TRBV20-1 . CSARVRGGELPDEQYF TGCAGTGCTAGAGTGCGTGGCGGCGAGTTACCCGATGAGCAGTACTTC
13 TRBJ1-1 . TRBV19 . CASSMNVNTEAFF TGTGCCAGTAGTATGAACGTGAACACTGAAGCTTTCTTT
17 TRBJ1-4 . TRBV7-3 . CASSPQGWRGHNEKLFF TGTGCCAGCAGCCCACAGGGTTGGAGGGGCCATAATGAAAAACTGTTTTTT
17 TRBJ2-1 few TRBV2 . CASKGSRPTQIYNEQFF TGTGCCAGCAAGGGATCCAGGCCGACGCAAATCTACAATGAGCAGTTCTTC
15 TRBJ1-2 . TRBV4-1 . CASSQGFRDDYGYTF TGCGCCAGCAGCCAAGGGTTCCGGGACGACTATGGCTACACCTTC
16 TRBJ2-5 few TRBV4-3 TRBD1 CASSQDRQGIYNEQYF TGCGCCAGCAGCCAAGATAGACAGGGGATATACAATGAGCAGTACTTC
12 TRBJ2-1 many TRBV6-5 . CASSSLINEQFF TGTGCCAGCAGTTCATTGATAAATGAGCAGTTCTTC
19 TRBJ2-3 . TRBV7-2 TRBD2 CASSLSEAPGGDWKDTQYF TGTGCCAGCAGCTTATCTGAAGCTCCGGGGGGGGACTGGAAAGATACGCAGTATTTT
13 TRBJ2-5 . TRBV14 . CASSQDRVRQQYF TGTGCCAGCAGCCAAGATCGGGTGAGGCAGCAGTACTTC
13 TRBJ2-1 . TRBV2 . CASRGLHHNEQFF TGTGCCAGCAGAGGACTACATCACAATGAGCAGTTCTTC
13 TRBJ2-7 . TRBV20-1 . CSATDRETYEQYF TGCAGTGCTACCGACCGAGAAACCTACGAGCAGTACTTC
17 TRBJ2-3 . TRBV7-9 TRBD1 CASSLSRTGGAADTQYF TGTGCCAGCAGCCTAAGTAGGACAGGGGGCGCGGCAGATACGCAGTATTTT
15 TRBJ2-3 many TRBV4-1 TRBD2 CASSPGLASTDTQYF TGTGCCAGCAGCCCGGGACTAGCATCGACAGATACGCAGTATTTT
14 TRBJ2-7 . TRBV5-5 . CASSWVAATYEQYF TGTGCCAGCAGTTGGGTGGCAGCTACCTACGAGCAGTACTTC
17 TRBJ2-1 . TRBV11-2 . CASSLDRSSATYNEQFF TGTGCCAGCAGCTTAGACCGTAGTTCGGCTACTTACAATGAGCAGTTCTTC
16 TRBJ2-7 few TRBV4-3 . CASSQGADSPFYEQYF TGCGCCAGCAGCCAAGGGGCGGACAGTCCGTTCTACGAGCAGTACTTC
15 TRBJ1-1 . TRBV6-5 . CASSRPAGRNTEAFF TGTGCCAGCAGTCGTCCCGCGGGACGCAACACTGAAGCTTTCTTT
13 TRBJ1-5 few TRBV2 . CASAPGGNQPQHF TGTGCCAGCGCGCCTGGCGGCAATCAGCCCCAGCATTTT
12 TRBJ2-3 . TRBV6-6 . CTSSTFTDTQYF TGTACCAGCAGTACCTTCACAGATACGCAGTATTTT
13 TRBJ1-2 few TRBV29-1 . CRVTDEDGGGYTF TGCAGGGTTACCGATGAGGACGGAGGTGGCTACACCTTC
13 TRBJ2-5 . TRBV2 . CASSEWGKETQYF TGTGCCAGCAGTGAATGGGGAAAAGAGACCCAGTACTTC
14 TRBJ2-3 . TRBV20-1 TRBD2 CSVLTGTSMDTQYF TGCAGTGTCTTAACCGGGACTAGTATGGATACGCAGTATTTT
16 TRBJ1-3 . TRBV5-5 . CASNREHRQRGNTIYF TGTGCCAGCAACCGAGAACACAGGCAACGTGGAAACACCATATATTTT